The sequence of this T cell receptor beta chain was determined in a study of cytomegalovirus exposure and HLA in healthy donors. This CDR3 has 13 amino acids. Trimming at V came to 2 bases and at J to 8 bases, leaving 2 bases not matched to a gene. The germline V gene has CDR1 SGDLS and CDR2 YYNGEE. PCR employed 60 Vbeta and 13 Jbeta primers. Produced via immunoSEQ multiplex PCR; TCRdb's table is partial and in-frame only. This table has around 110,000 clones, around 70% appearing once. Sequencing was done on a sample of PBMCs. This receptor was obtained from a woman under 30 in good health and CMV-seronegative. The chain couples TRBV9 to TRBJ1-4, with TRBD1 matching 8 bases. The chain's CDR3 is CASSVDREEKLFF. The CDR3, as DNA: TGTGCCAGCAGCGTGGACAGGGAGGAAAAACTGTTTTTT.